This T cell receptor (beta chain) came from a study of monozygotic twins with cystic fibrosis. On the study more broadly: Libraries were built from roughly 3 micrograms of fragmented DNA using about 14 PCR cycles.

Clones were sequenced by immunoSEQ multiplex PCR, and TCRdb holds only the in-frame ones, with some missing. The data contain over 20,000 clones, approximately 90% of them singletons. V gave up 4 bases and J gave up 1 base, with 7 bases separating them. This CDR3 has 13 residues. CDR1 is SGHVS and CDR2 is FNYEAQ in the germline V gene. Material: blood. The clonotype was recovered from a girl aged 2 to 10 with cystic fibrosis. The rearrangement uses TRBV7-6 and TRBJ1-1; no definite D call. The CDR3 bases are TGTGCCAGCAGCTCCGACGGGAACACTGAAGCTTTCTTT. Translated: CASSSDGNTEAFF.